This T cell receptor (beta chain) was captured by sequencing in a study of blood T cells in healthy people across ages. Study observations and caveats: Greater diversity and more naive CD4+ cells were seen in long-lived donors than in aged donors.

This clonotype appeared a few times. Its cognate antigen is unknown. A second PCR of about 7 to 12 cycles used a sample-barcoded 5' primer and a J-beta primer mix. TCRdb re-derived calls from the 5' RACE reads in MiXCR, one entry per CDR3 protein. The table lists 800,000 or so distinct CDR3 sequences, roughly 25% of them singletons. The data were also submitted as part of a second study, on T cells of mothers and their children.

This clonotype was sampled from a boy under 18 in good health. The sequenced sample consisted of blood.

CDR3 in amino acids: CAISEGIAGSYNEQFF. As DNA, the CDR3 is TGTGCCATCAGTGAGGGGATAGCGGGCTCCTACAATGAGCAGTTCTTC. This sequence joins TRBV10-3 and TRBJ2-1; 7 bases agree with TRBD2. Germline assignment: CDR1 ENHRY and CDR2 SYGVKD. The CDR3 is 16 amino acids. Trimming at V came to 2 bases and at J to 0 bases, leaving 4 bases not matched to a gene.